This T cell receptor beta chain was profiled in a study of CD8 T cells in ankylosing spondylitis (dated by TCRdb to about 2017). The study in broad terms: To find TCR variants linked to disease, the study profiled T cell receptor beta repertoires in ankylosing spondylitis patients and healthy donors. In total, the full study cohort was made up of some 110 healthy donors and 25 to 30 ankylosing spondylitis patients. Peripheral blood was sampled, and synovial fluid was additionally collected from ankylosing spondylitis patients.

Only a few counts were recorded for this clonotype. Its antigen has not been determined. Base qualities are missing; no much larger clone stands one base away. TCRdb lists the instrument as Illumina HiSeq 2500. TCR beta libraries were prepared by quantitative 5'-RACE with molecular barcodes. Per the original workflow: Disease-linked TCR variants were identified with a new computational method built on a probabilistic model of VDJ rearrangement. Using fastp trimming at Q25 and MiXCR clonotype assembly, TCRdb reanalyzed the public sequencing data and kept in-frame beta chains. Every entry covers one CDR3 protein and lists the most common genes and DNA from its rows. TCRdb, rather than the study authors, made the V and J calls. For this sample the table gives approximately 200,000 distinct CDR3 sequences, of which 10% to 15% were detected only once. The ten largest make up around 10% of the sample. The germline V and J ends show losses of 2 bases and 4 bases respectively, and no gene match explains 5 bases of the junction. The CDR3 starts with the cysteine, ends with the phenylalanine, and has 13 residues. The sequence is cut down to CDR3 DNA, 39 bases in frame from base 1. The germline V gene (reference sequence) sets CDR1 to DFQATT and CDR2 to SNEGSKA.

The research as a whole found: Some of the motif variants had been reported before in the synovial fluid and blood of reactive arthritis patients, a finding that suggests common disease-initiation mechanisms. In peripheral blood, the disease-linked clones were found at relatively low frequencies and had a CD8+ phenotype. According to the report, matched synovial fluid samples from ankylosing spondylitis patients were significantly enriched for the disease-linked clones. A TCR beta motif made up of several highly homologous amino acid variants appeared to be characteristic of blood from ankylosing spondylitis patients.

This receptor was identified in a female donor with ankylosing spondylitis or in good health (not recorded which). The rearranged chain carries TRBV20-1 and TRBJ2-7; TRBD2 lines up with 7 middle nucleotides. What was sequenced was blood, either unsorted or a sorted T cell fraction (not recorded which). The DNA sequence is TGCAGTGCTAGAAACAGCGGGGCGTACGAGCAGTACTTC. Protein translation: CSARNSGAYEQYF.